The rows below give T cell receptor beta chains drawn from one sample of a study of shared clonotypes between healthy human individuals. Profiling relied on immunoSEQ multiplex PCR, and the TCRdb table lists in-frame clones only, not all of them. The sample lists about 2,500,000 clones, roughly nine tenths occurring once. The sequenced sample consisted of naive CD4+ T cells sorted from blood. These receptors were collected from a man aged 18 to 29 in good health. Both conserved end residues are part of each CDR3. A D gene is named only where the DNA matches it firmly. Clone sizes are given selectively: once, few, many, or a class where the clone is expanded.

cdr3_nt cdr3_aa j_call v_call clone_size cdr3_length d_call
TGTGCCAGCAGCTCGAGTGAGACCCAGTACTTC CASSSSETQYF TRBJ2-5 TRBV5-8 . 11 .
TGTGCCAGCAGTGTGGGGACAGGAGCCTCACCCCTCCACTTT CASSVGTGASPLHF TRBJ1-6 TRBV6-1 . 14 TRBD1
TGTGCCAGCAGCCTAACGACAGGGAACGAAAAACTGTTTTTT CASSLTTGNEKLFF TRBJ1-4 TRBV14 . 14 TRBD1
TGTGCCCGGGGTGGGGTGCGGTCCTACGAGCAGTACTTC CARGGVRSYEQYF TRBJ2-7 TRBV6-1 . 13 .
TGTGCCTGGAGTGTGAGAGTTAATGAAAAACTGTTTTTT CAWSVRVNEKLFF TRBJ1-4 TRBV30 few 13 .
TGCAGTGCTAGGGACCTTGAAGCTTTCTTT CSARDLEAFF TRBJ1-1 TRBV20-1 . 10 .
TGTGCCAGCAGTTTACCCGGACTAGCGGGAGGTGAGCAGTTCTTC CASSLPGLAGGEQFF TRBJ2-1 TRBV28 . 15 TRBD2
TGTGCTAGTGGTCAGGGACTAGCGGAAAGCACAGATACGCAGTATTTT CASGQGLAESTDTQYF TRBJ2-3 TRBV12-5 . 16 TRBD2
TGTGCCACCAGCAGGGTCGCGGGACTTACTGGAAACACCATATATTTT CATSRVAGLTGNTIYF TRBJ1-3 TRBV15 . 16 .
TGTGCCAGTAGTACCCGACAGGGAAACACCGGGGAGCTGTTTTTT CASSTRQGNTGELFF TRBJ2-2 TRBV19 . 15 TRBD1
TGTGCCAGCAGCTCCGGAGAGACCCAGTACTTC CASSSGETQYF TRBJ2-5 TRBV11-3 . 11 .
TGTGCCACCAGCGTCCGGACTAGCGGGACCCGGAACGAGCAGTACTTC CATSVRTSGTRNEQYF TRBJ2-7 TRBV15 once 16 TRBD2
TGTGCCGGGGGAGACACCTATGGCTACACCTTC CAGGDTYGYTF TRBJ1-2 TRBV30 . 11 .
TGTGCCAGCAGCTCCTCCGGGACAGGGGGGTTACATGAGCAGTTCTTC CASSSSGTGGLHEQFF TRBJ2-1 TRBV11-2 . 16 TRBD1
TGTGCCAGCAGCTCCCGAGGGGAGGTGGACTATGGCTACACCTTC CASSSRGEVDYGYTF TRBJ1-2 TRBV7-3 . 15 .
TGTGCCAGCAGCTTGGCGGACAGCTCCTATAATTCACCCCTCCACTTT CASSLADSSYNSPLHF TRBJ1-6 TRBV7-8 . 16 .
TGTGCCAGTGGACTAGCGGCCGGGGAGCTGTTTTTT CASGLAAGELFF TRBJ2-2 TRBV19 . 12 TRBD2
TGTGCCTGGAGTAGGACTTCCTACAATGAGCAGTTCTTC CAWSRTSYNEQFF TRBJ2-1 TRBV30 . 13 .
TGTGCCAGCAGCCATAGCGGGGGGGACTTCTACGAGCAGTACTTC CASSHSGGDFYEQYF TRBJ2-7 TRBV7-8 . 15 TRBD2
TGTGCCAGCCGTAAGGCCGGGTCCTTGATAGATGAAGCTTTCTTT CASRKAGSLIDEAFF TRBJ1-1 TRBV2 . 15 .
TGTGCCAGCCAGGAACGCACTGAAGCTTTCTTT CASQERTEAFF TRBJ1-1 TRBV2 few 11 .
TGTGCCAGCAGCTCGGTGGGGACAGGGCGCTCTGGGGCCAACGTCCTGACTTTC CASSSVGTGRSGANVLTF TRBJ2-6 TRBV5-6 . 18 TRBD1
TGTGCCAGCAGTGAATATAATGGTCGGCAGTACTTC CASSEYNGRQYF TRBJ2-7 TRBV25-1 . 12 .
TGTGCCAGCAACTACGAGGGCCCCTACGAGCAGTACTTC CASNYEGPYEQYF TRBJ2-7 TRBV7-2 . 13 .
TGCGCCAGCAGCCCGGGACGAGAGGCCGGGGAGCTGTTTTTT CASSPGREAGELFF TRBJ2-2 TRBV5-1 . 14 .
TGTGCCAGCAGTGAACAACAGGGGGGTTTCGACGAGCAGTACTTC CASSEQQGGFDEQYF TRBJ2-7 TRBV6-1 . 15 TRBD1
TGTGCCTCAGGGACTAGCGGGGGGACCTTAGCCAAAAACATTCAGTACTTC CASGTSGGTLAKNIQYF TRBJ2-4 TRBV30 . 17 TRBD2
TGTGCCAGCAGTCCACAGGGGAAGGGTGAAAAACTGTTTTTT CASSPQGKGEKLFF TRBJ1-4 TRBV6-5 . 14 TRBD1
TGCGCCAGCAGCCCTGGTGCATTCCGGCGCGAGCAGTACTTC CASSPGAFRREQYF TRBJ2-7 TRBV5-1 . 14 .
TGTGCCAGCAGCTTAAACGGGGATTTCTATGGCTACACCTTC CASSLNGDFYGYTF TRBJ1-2 TRBV7-9 . 14 .
TGTGCCAGCAGTTTTAGCGGGAACACTGAAGCTTTCTTT CASSFSGNTEAFF TRBJ1-1 TRBV28 . 13 .
TGTGCCAGTAGACCAACAGGGGCCCCCTCTATTGGCTACACCTTC CASRPTGAPSIGYTF TRBJ1-2 TRBV19 . 15 TRBD1
TGTGCCAGCAGCTTGGCACATTCAGCACCCCTCCACTTT CASSLAHSAPLHF TRBJ1-6 TRBV5-6 few 13 .
TGTGCCAGTAGTGCCGGGGGCCCGTGGTACGAGCAGTACTTC CASSAGGPWYEQYF TRBJ2-7 TRBV19 . 14 .
TGTGCCAGCAGCTTATTCTTGCAGGGTAGATTGGGGAACTACAATGAGCAGTTCTTC CASSLFLQGRLGNYNEQFF TRBJ2-1 TRBV11-2 . 19 .
TGTGCCAGCAGCTCCAACCCGGGACAGGGGAATGAAAAACTGTTTTTT CASSSNPGQGNEKLFF TRBJ1-4 TRBV5-5 . 16 TRBD1
TGTGCCAGCAGTTCCCCCGGTTGGGACAGGGCCTACGAGCAGTACTTC CASSSPGWDRAYEQYF TRBJ2-7 TRBV28 . 16 TRBD1
TGTGCCTGGATCCGGGACTTCGGATGGGCCCAGTACTTC CAWIRDFGWAQYF TRBJ2-7 TRBV30 . 13 .
TGTGCCAGCAGTTTACGAGCAGGGATTAACTATGGCTACACCTTC CASSLRAGINYGYTF TRBJ1-2 TRBV27 . 15 .
TGTGCCAGCAGCTTCCCCCTAGCGGGAGTCCCAGATACGCAGTATTTT CASSFPLAGVPDTQYF TRBJ2-3 TRBV5-6 . 16 TRBD2
TGTGCCTGGAAGCGAACAGGGAATAACTATGGCTACACCTTC CAWKRTGNNYGYTF TRBJ1-2 TRBV30 few 14 .
TGTGCCAGCAGTTCAGGGAGACAGCCCCAGCATTTT CASSSGRQPQHF TRBJ1-5 TRBV27 . 12 .
TGTGCCAGCAGTTCGGACCGATCCTACGAGCAGTACTTC CASSSDRSYEQYF TRBJ2-7 TRBV6-5 . 13 .
TGTGCCAGTAGTGAGACTAGCGGGAGAGCACATGAGCAGTTCTTC CASSETSGRAHEQFF TRBJ2-1 TRBV19 . 15 TRBD2
TGTGCCAGCAGGGGGACTAGCGGGGGTTACAATGAGCAGTTCTTC CASRGTSGGYNEQFF TRBJ2-1 TRBV7-2 . 15 TRBD2
TGCGCCAGCAGTATCGTCTCAGGGAAAGTCTACGAGCAGTACTTC CASSIVSGKVYEQYF TRBJ2-7 TRBV10-2 . 15 .
TGCGCCAGCAGCCAACCAAGACTCTCGCCTTACTATGGCTACACCTTC CASSQPRLSPYYGYTF TRBJ1-2 TRBV4-1 once 16 .
TGTGCCAGCAGCGCGGGGGTAGAAGCCTTAAGCACGAATACGCAGTATTTT CASSAGVEALSTNTQYF TRBJ2-3 TRBV9 . 17 .
TGTGCCAGTAGTAAGACAGGGAATACTGAAGCTTTCTTT CASSKTGNTEAFF TRBJ1-1 TRBV19 . 13 TRBD1
TGTGCCAGCAGCTTAGTCGGCAGCGCTAACAATCAGCCCCAGCATTTT CASSLVGSANNQPQHF TRBJ1-5 TRBV11-2 . 16 .
TGTGCCAGCAGCAAGGGACTAGCGGGAGGCCCTAGCTCCTACAATGAGCAGTTCTTC CASSKGLAGGPSSYNEQFF TRBJ2-1 TRBV21-1 . 19 .
TGTGCCAGCAGGTGGGACAGCAATCAGCCCCAGCATTTT CASRWDSNQPQHF TRBJ1-5 TRBV2 . 13 .